The rows below give T cell receptor beta chains drawn from one sample of a study of OX40 agonist ivuxolimab in advanced cancers. The assay was immunoSEQ multiplex PCR, and TCRdb's table has in-frame clones only and misses some. The sample contains 100,000 to 150,000 clones, less than 95% of which appear only once. The starting material was CD4+ or CD8+ T cells sorted from blood, obtained in a trial of the OX40 agonist ivuxolimab. The source is an adult with an advanced solid tumor such as melanoma, head and neck, liver or kidney cancer. The CDR3 runs from the conserved cysteine through the conserved F or W. D genes are given only for firm matches. Size tells how often a clone was seen (once, few, many) or the class of an expanded clone, and some rows leave it out.

NA	TRBJ1-2	NA	TRBV7-9	CASSPYYGYTF	TGTGCCAGCAGCCCGTACTATGGCTACACCTTC
few	TRBJ2-7	TRBD2	TRBV7-2	CASSFRPGTKRSYEQYF	TGTGCCAGCAGCTTCAGACCCGGGACTAAAAGATCCTACGAGCAGTACTTC
NA	TRBJ1-3	NA	TRBV6-1	CASNPAYSGNTIYF	TGTGCCAGCAATCCGGCGTACTCTGGAAACACCATATATTTT
NA	TRBJ2-1	NA	TRBV9	CASSPSGTFSSYNEQFF	TGTGCCAGCAGCCCCTCCGGGACATTTAGCTCCTACAATGAGCAGTTCTTC
NA	TRBJ2-7	TRBD1	TRBV28	CASSSYDRASSYEQYF	TGTGCCAGCAGTTCCTACGACAGGGCTAGCTCCTACGAGCAGTACTTC
NA	TRBJ2-1	TRBD2	TRBV9	CASSGSGSGGEQFF	TGTGCCAGCAGCGGTAGCGGGAGTGGAGGGGAGCAGTTCTTC
NA	TRBJ2-1	TRBD1	TRBV14	CASSPPGTVYNEQFF	TGTGCCAGCAGCCCACCAGGGACAGTTTACAATGAGCAGTTCTTC
NA	TRBJ1-1	NA	TRBV12-5	CASGAGLEAFF	TGTGCTAGTGGAGCGGGCCTCGAAGCTTTCTTT
NA	TRBJ1-5	TRBD1	TRBV5-6	CASSVDRAQPQHF	TGTGCCAGCAGTGTGGACAGGGCCCAGCCCCAGCATTTT
NA	TRBJ1-2	TRBD1	TRBV29-1	CSVGRTGSSYGYTF	TGCAGCGTTGGGAGGACAGGGAGTAGTTATGGCTACACCTTC
NA	TRBJ2-5	NA	TRBV5-3	CASSVLTGRETQYF	TGTGCCAGCAGCGTGTTGACAGGGAGGGAGACCCAGTACTTC
NA	TRBJ2-3	NA	TRBV19	CASSMAGDTQYF	TGTGCCAGTAGTATGGCTGGAGATACGCAGTATTTT
NA	TRBJ2-3	TRBD1	TRBV7-6	CASSERQGLTTDTQYF	TGTGCCAGCAGCGAGAGACAGGGATTGACCACAGATACGCAGTATTTT
NA	TRBJ1-5	TRBD1	TRBV10-3	CAISEQGQGQPQHF	TGTGCCATCAGTGAACAGGGGCAAGGTCAGCCCCAGCATTTT
NA	TRBJ2-1	TRBD2	TRBV6-5	CASSYSISGVHNEQFF	TGTGCCAGCAGTTACTCCATCAGCGGGGTCCACAATGAGCAGTTCTTC
NA	TRBJ2-3	TRBD2	TRBV28	CASSFGSGAGADTQYF	TGTGCCAGCAGTTTCGGTAGCGGGGCGGGGGCAGATACGCAGTATTTT
few	TRBJ1-5	NA	TRBV12-5	CASNAEYQPQHF	TGTGCTTCAAACGCCGAGTATCAGCCCCAGCATTTT
NA	TRBJ1-1	TRBD1	TRBV6-5	CASGITGTGTTEAFF	TGTGCCAGCGGTATTACCGGGACAGGGACCACTGAAGCTTTCTTT
NA	TRBJ2-5	TRBD2	TRBV28	CASTKTSGSREQYF	TGTGCCAGCACGAAGACTAGCGGGAGTAGAGAGCAGTACTTC
NA	TRBJ1-3	TRBD1	TRBV6-1	CASSEAGQGGGNTIYF	TGTGCCAGCAGTGAAGCGGGGCAGGGGGGTGGAAACACCATATATTTT